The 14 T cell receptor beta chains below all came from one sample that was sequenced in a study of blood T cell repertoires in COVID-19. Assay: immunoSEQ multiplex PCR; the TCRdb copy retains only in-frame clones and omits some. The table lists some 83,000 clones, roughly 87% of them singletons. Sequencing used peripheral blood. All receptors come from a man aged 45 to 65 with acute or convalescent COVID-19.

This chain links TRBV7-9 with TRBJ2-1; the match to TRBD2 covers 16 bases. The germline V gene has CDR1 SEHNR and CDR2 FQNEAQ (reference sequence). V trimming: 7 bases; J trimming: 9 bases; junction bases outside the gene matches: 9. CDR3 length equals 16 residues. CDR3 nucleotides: TGTGCCAGCAACCCCATGGGGACTAGCGGGGGGGTTGAGCAGTTCTTC. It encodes CASNPMGTSGGVEQFF.

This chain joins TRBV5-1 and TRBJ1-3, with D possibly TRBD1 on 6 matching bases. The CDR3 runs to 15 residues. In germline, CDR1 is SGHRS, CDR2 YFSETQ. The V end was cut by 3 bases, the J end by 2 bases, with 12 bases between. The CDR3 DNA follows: TGCGCCAGCAGCTCCTCCACAGGGACTGGAAACACCATATATTTT. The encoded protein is CASSSSTGTGNTIYF.

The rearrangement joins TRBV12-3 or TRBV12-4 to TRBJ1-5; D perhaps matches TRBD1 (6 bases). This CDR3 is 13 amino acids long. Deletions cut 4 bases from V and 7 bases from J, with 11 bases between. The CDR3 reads CASSWGRGQPQHF. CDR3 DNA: TGTGCCAGCAGTTGGGGGCGAGGACAGCCCCAGCATTTT.

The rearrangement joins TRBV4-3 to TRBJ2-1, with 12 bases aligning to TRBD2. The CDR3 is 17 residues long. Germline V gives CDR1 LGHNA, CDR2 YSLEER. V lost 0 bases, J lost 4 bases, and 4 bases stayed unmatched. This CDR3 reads CASSQDLAGGLYNEQFF. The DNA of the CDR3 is TGCGCCAGCAGCCAAGATCTAGCGGGGGGGCTTTACAATGAGCAGTTCTTC.

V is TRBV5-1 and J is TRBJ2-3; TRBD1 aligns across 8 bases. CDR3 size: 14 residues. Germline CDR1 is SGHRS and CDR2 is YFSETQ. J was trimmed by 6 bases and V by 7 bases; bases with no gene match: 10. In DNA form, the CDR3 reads TGCGCCAGCGGCAGACAGGGGACTCGCGATACGCAGTATTTT. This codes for CASGRQGTRDTQYF.

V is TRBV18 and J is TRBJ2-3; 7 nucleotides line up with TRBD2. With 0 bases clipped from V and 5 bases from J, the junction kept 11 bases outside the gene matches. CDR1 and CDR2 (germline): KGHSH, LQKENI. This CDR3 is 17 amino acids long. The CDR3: CASSPPERGRGVDTQYF. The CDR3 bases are TGTGCCAGCTCACCACCGGAGAGGGGCCGGGGGGTAGATACGCAGTATTTT. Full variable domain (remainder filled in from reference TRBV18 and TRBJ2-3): NAGVMQNPRHLVRRRGQEARLRCSPMKGHSHVYWYRQLPEEGLKFMVYLQKENIIDESGMPKERFSAEFPKEGPSILRIQQVVRGDSAAYFCASSPPERGRGVDTQYFGPGTRLTVL.

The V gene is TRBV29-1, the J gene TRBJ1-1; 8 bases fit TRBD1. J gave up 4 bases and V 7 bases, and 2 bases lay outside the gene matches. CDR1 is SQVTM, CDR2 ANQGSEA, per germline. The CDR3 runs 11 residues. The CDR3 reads CSAQGGTEAFF. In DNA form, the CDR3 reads TGCAGCGCACAGGGGGGCACTGAAGCTTTCTTT.

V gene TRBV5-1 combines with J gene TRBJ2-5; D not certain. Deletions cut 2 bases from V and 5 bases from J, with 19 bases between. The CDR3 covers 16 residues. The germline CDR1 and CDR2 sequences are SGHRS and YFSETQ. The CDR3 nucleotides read TGCGCCAGCAGCTTAAATAATGACAACCCACAGGAGACCCAGTACTTC. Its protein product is CASSLNNDNPQETQYF.

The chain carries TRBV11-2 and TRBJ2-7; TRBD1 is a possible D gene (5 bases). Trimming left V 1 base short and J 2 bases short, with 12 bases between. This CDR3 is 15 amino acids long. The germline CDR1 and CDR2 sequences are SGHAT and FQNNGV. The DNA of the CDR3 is TGTGCCAGCAGCTTAGTAGGTGGCAGGGCCTACGAGCAGTACTTC. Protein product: CASSLVGGRAYEQYF. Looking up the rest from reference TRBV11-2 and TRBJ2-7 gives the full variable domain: EAGVAQSPRYKIIEKRQSVAFWCNPISGHATLYWYQQILGQGPKLLIQFQNNGVVDDSQLPKDRFSAERLKGVDSTLKIQPAKLEDSAVYLCASSLVGGRAYEQYFGPGTRLTVT.

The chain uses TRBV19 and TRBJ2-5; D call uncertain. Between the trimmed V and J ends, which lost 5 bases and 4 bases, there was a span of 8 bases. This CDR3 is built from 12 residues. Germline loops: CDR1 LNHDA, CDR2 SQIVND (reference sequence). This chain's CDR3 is CASSEEGETQYF. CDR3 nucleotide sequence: TGTGCCAGTAGTGAGGAAGGAGAGACCCAGTACTTC.

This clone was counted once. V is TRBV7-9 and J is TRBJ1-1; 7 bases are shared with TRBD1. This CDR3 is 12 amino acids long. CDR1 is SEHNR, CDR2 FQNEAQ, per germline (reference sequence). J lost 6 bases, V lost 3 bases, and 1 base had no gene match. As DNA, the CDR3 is TGTGCCAGCAGCTTCGACAGGGCTGAAGCTTTCTTT. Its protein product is CASSFDRAEAFF. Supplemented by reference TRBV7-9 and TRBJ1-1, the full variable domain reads DTGVSQNPRHKITKRGQNVTFRCDPISEHNRLYWYRQTLGQGPEFLTYFQNEAQLEKSRLLSDRFSAERPKGSFSTLEIQRTEQGDSAMYLCASSFDRAEAFFGQGTRLTVV.

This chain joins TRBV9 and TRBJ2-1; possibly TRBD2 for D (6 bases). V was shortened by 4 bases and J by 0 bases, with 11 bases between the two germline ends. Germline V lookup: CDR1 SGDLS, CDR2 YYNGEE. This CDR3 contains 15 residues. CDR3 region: CASSPSGSSYNEQFF. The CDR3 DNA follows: TGTGCCAGCAGCCCCTCCGGGAGCTCCTACAATGAGCAGTTCTTC.

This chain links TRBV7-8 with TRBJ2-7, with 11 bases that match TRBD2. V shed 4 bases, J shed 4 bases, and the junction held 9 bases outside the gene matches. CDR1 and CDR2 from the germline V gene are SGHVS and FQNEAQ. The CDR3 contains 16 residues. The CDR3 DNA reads TGTGCCAGCAGCTCACCTAGCGGGGGGCGGGGGTACGAGCAGTACTTC. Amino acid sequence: CASSSPSGGRGYEQYF.

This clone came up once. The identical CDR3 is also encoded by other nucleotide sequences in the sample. CDR3 residues: CASSLSRNTEAFF. CDR3 in DNA: TGCGCCAGCAGCTTATCCAGGAACACTGAAGCTTTCTTT. The chain couples TRBV5-1 to TRBJ1-1; no firm D call. Per the germline V gene, CDR1 is SGHRS and CDR2 is YFSETQ. The V and J ends lost 2 bases and 1 base respectively, with 6 bases between them. The CDR3 is 13 amino acids.